Listed below are T cell receptor beta chains from one sample, sequenced in a study of blood T cell repertoires in COVID-19. TCRdb keeps only in-frame clones here, not all; method: immunoSEQ multiplex PCR. The sample contains roughly 200,000 clones, 84% of which appear only once. The sequenced material came from peripheral blood. The receptors come from a woman over 75 with active or convalescent COVID-19. The CDR3 runs from the conserved cysteine through the conserved F or W. A D gene is named only where the DNA matches it firmly. A clone size is listed for some rows: how often the clone was seen (once, few, many), or a class if it is expanded.

abundance	d_gene	v_gene	j_gene	CDR3aa	CDR3nt
NA	TRBD1	TRBV9	TRBJ1-1	CASSVKGTANTEAFF	TGTGCCAGCAGCGTAAAGGGGACAGCTAACACTGAAGCTTTCTTT
NA	TRBD2	TRBV28	TRBJ2-3	CASGSSGGGGKSFSTDTQYF	TGTGCCAGCGGTTCGAGCGGGGGGGGCGGAAAATCATTTAGCACAGATACGCAGTATTTT
NA	NA	TRBV7-3	TRBJ1-1	CASNTPGLNTEAFF	TGTGCCAGCAACACACCAGGGCTGAACACTGAAGCTTTCTTT
few	NA	TRBV10-3	TRBJ1-2	CATSSGFGYTF	TGTGCCACCAGTTCAGGGTTTGGCTACACCTTC
few	NA	TRBV7-9	TRBJ2-7	CASTDSRYEQYF	TGTGCCAGCACTGACTCCCGCTACGAGCAGTACTTC
NA	NA	TRBV4-3	TRBJ2-1	CASSQGGTDSSYNEQFF	TGCGCCAGCAGCCAAGGGGGCACAGATAGCTCCTACAATGAGCAGTTCTTC
NA	TRBD2	TRBV10-3	TRBJ2-3	CAISGGLAVSDTQYF	TGTGCCATCAGTGGGGGACTAGCGGTTTCAGATACGCAGTATTTT
NA	TRBD1	TRBV7-9	TRBJ2-2	CASSIPPGQGDGELFF	TGTGCCAGCAGCATCCCCCCGGGACAGGGGGACGGGGAGCTGTTTTTT
NA	NA	TRBV3-1/TRBV3-2	TRBJ2-5	CASSPKVAQETQYF	TGTGCCAGCAGCCCGAAGGTAGCGCAAGAGACCCAGTACTTC
NA	TRBD2	TRBV6-1	TRBJ2-2	CASSDGGGGTGELFF	TGTGCCAGCAGTGATGGGGGCGGGGGGACCGGGGAGCTGTTTTTT
few	TRBD1	TRBV7-9	TRBJ2-7	CASSGRPRTDRTYEQYF	TGTGCCAGCAGCGGCCGCCCTAGGACGGACAGGACATACGAGCAGTACTTC
NA	NA	TRBV7-2	TRBJ1-1	CASSLYETMNTEAFF	TGTGCCAGCAGCTTATACGAGACAATGAACACTGAAGCTTTCTTT
NA	NA	TRBV11-2	TRBJ1-1	CASSPGSGYTEAFF	TGTGCCAGCAGCCCTGGGTCGGGGTACACTGAAGCTTTCTTT
NA	NA	TRBV9	TRBJ1-1	CASSVDQGYTEAFF	TGTGCCAGCAGCGTAGATCAGGGTTACACTGAAGCTTTCTTT
NA	TRBD1	TRBV19	TRBJ2-7	CASSAKGAVEQYF	TGTGCCAGTAGTGCCAAGGGGGCGGTTGAGCAGTACTTC
NA	TRBD1	TRBV2	TRBJ1-1	CASSLRQGHAEAFF	TGTGCCAGCAGCCTCAGACAGGGTCACGCTGAAGCTTTCTTT
NA	TRBD1	TRBV7-8	TRBJ1-2	CASSESQGTHYGYTF	TGTGCCAGCAGCGAGTCACAGGGGACGCACTATGGCTACACCTTC
NA	TRBD2	TRBV6-1	TRBJ2-3	CASSDSGRAGDTQYF	TGTGCCAGCAGTGATAGCGGGAGGGCCGGAGATACGCAGTATTTT
NA	TRBD1	TRBV5-1	TRBJ1-2	CASSYGQGVNYGYTF	TGCGCCAGCAGCTACGGACAGGGAGTGAACTATGGCTACACCTTC
once	NA	TRBV9	TRBJ1-6	CASSPRPNSPLHF	TGTGCCAGCAGCCCCAGGCCCAATTCACCCCTCCACTTT
NA	TRBD2	TRBV4-1	TRBJ2-1	CASSQLGTSGGDEQFF	TGCGCCAGCAGCCAACTCGGGACTAGCGGAGGAGATGAGCAGTTCTTC
NA	TRBD1	TRBV24-1	TRBJ2-7	CATSDLGQGASYEQYF	TGTGCCACCAGTGATTTGGGGCAGGGGGCCTCCTACGAGCAGTACTTC
NA	TRBD1	TRBV6-5	TRBJ2-2	CASSNRGQNTGELFF	TGTGCCAGCAGCAACAGGGGTCAGAACACCGGGGAGCTGTTTTTT
once	NA	TRBV18	TRBJ1-1	CASSQEASRTEAFF	TGTGCCAGCTCACAAGAGGCGTCGCGCACTGAAGCTTTCTTT
NA	NA	TRBV18	TRBJ1-4	CASSPSGTFGQLFF	TGTGCCAGCTCACCAAGCGGGACGTTTGGGCAACTGTTTTTT
NA	NA	TRBV30	TRBJ1-5	CAWSGQVNQPQHF	TGTGCCTGGAGTGGGCAGGTAAATCAGCCCCAGCATTTT
NA	NA	TRBV11-2	TRBJ1-4	CASSPTAATGEKLFF	TGTGCCAGCAGCCCGACCGCGGCCACGGGTGAAAAACTGTTTTTT
few	TRBD2	TRBV25-1	TRBJ2-3	CASSLASGTGTDTQYF	TGTGCCAGCAGTTTGGCTAGCGGGACGGGCACAGATACGCAGTATTTT
NA	NA	TRBV9	TRBJ1-1	CASSPVALNTEAFF	TGTGCCAGCAGCCCCGTGGCCCTGAACACTGAAGCTTTCTTT
NA	NA	TRBV12-3/TRBV12-4	TRBJ2-7	CASSFDSSYEQYF	TGTGCCAGCAGTTTCGACTCCTCCTACGAGCAGTACTTC
NA	NA	TRBV6-1	TRBJ2-7	CASAGNREQYF	TGTGCCAGCGCGGGTAATCGCGAGCAGTACTTC
NA	TRBD1	TRBV18	TRBJ1-6	CASSLRTGGSAYNSPLHF	TGTGCCAGCTCACTTAGGACAGGGGGTTCGGCCTATAATTCACCCCTCCACTTT
once	NA	TRBV6-5	TRBJ2-7	CASSRTFDEQYF	TGTGCCAGCAGTCGGACTTTCGACGAGCAGTACTTC
NA	TRBD1	TRBV19	TRBJ1-2	CASSPQGDYGYTF	TGTGCCAGTAGCCCCCAGGGGGACTATGGCTACACCTTC
few	NA	TRBV20-1	TRBJ1-6	CSASTGQYNSPLHF	TGCAGTGCTAGTACCGGACAGTATAATTCACCCCTCCACTTT
NA	TRBD2	TRBV28	TRBJ2-2	CASSSPLAGGPGELFF	TGTGCCAGCAGTTCCCCTTTAGCGGGGGGGCCCGGGGAGCTGTTTTTT
NA	TRBD1	TRBV28	TRBJ2-3	CASSSDRGTDTQYF	TGTGCCAGCAGCTCCGACAGGGGCACAGATACGCAGTATTTT
few	TRBD2	TRBV6-5	TRBJ2-7	CASSITSGVLYEQYF	TGTGCCAGCAGTATAACTAGCGGGGTTCTCTACGAGCAGTACTTC
NA	TRBD2	TRBV6-6	TRBJ2-5	CASSYGRGETQYF	TGTGCCAGCAGTTACGGGAGGGGAGAGACCCAGTACTTC
NA	TRBD1	TRBV19	TRBJ2-2	CASSLWDRSGAGELFF	TGTGCCAGTAGTCTCTGGGACAGGTCGGGGGCCGGGGAGCTGTTTTTT
NA	NA	TRBV2	TRBJ1-5	CASKAVNQPQHF	TGTGCCAGCAAGGCGGTAAATCAGCCCCAGCATTTT
NA	NA	TRBV19	TRBJ1-2	CASHPGGGHNYGYTF	TGTGCCAGTCACCCGGGTGGGGGCCATAACTATGGCTACACCTTC
NA	TRBD2	TRBV6-5	TRBJ2-7	CASPGGGRYEQYF	TGTGCCTCCCCGGGGGGGGGCCGGTACGAGCAGTACTTC
NA	NA	TRBV7-3	TRBJ1-2	CASSLRPGNGYTF	TGTGCCAGCAGCTTAAGGCCGGGAAATGGCTACACCTTC
NA	NA	TRBV4-1	TRBJ1-3	CASSQDPADTSGNTIYF	TGCGCCAGCAGCCAAGATCCCGCGGACACCTCTGGAAACACCATATATTTT
NA	TRBD1	TRBV25-1	TRBJ2-6	CASSRDRASGANVLTF	TGTGCCAGCAGCCGGGACAGGGCCTCTGGGGCCAACGTCCTGACTTTC
once	TRBD1	TRBV5-1	TRBJ1-5	CASSLGQGGNQPQHF	TGCGCCAGCAGCTTGGGACAGGGCGGCAATCAGCCCCAGCATTTT
NA	NA	TRBV4-1	TRBJ1-3	CASSQEVRANRNTIYF	TGCGCCAGCAGCCAAGAGGTCAGGGCCAACCGAAACACCATATATTTT
NA	NA	TRBV6-2/TRBV6-3	TRBJ2-7	CASSYGGQGYEQYF	TGTGCCAGCAGTTACGGGGGACAAGGCTACGAGCAGTACTTC
NA	TRBD2	TRBV5-6	TRBJ2-5	CASSLFSLGTSDQETQYF	TGTGCCAGCAGCTTGTTTTCTCTCGGGACTAGCGACCAAGAGACCCAGTACTTC
NA	TRBD1	TRBV7-7	TRBJ2-7	CASSLDRGQGEQYF	TGTGCCAGCAGCTTAGACAGGGGGCAGGGCGAGCAGTACTTC
NA	NA	TRBV11-1	TRBJ2-1	CASSLVIRAKRGEQFF	TGTGCCAGCAGCTTAGTCATCCGGGCCAAAAGGGGGGAGCAGTTCTTC
NA	NA	TRBV18	TRBJ1-1	CASSPLPRGSEAFF	TGTGCCAGCTCACCCCTTCCGAGGGGGTCTGAAGCTTTCTTT
NA	TRBD1	TRBV30	TRBJ2-5	CAWSVQGRTQYF	TGTGCCTGGAGTGTACAGGGGAGGACCCAGTACTTC
NA	TRBD1	TRBV7-9	TRBJ1-1	CASSGQGWTEAFF	TGTGCCAGCAGCGGACAGGGTTGGACTGAAGCTTTCTTT
few	TRBD1	TRBV7-9	TRBJ1-4	CASSLLSTGGFEKLFF	TGTGCCAGCAGCTTGCTCAGTACAGGGGGCTTTGAAAAACTGTTTTTT
NA	NA	TRBV11-3	TRBJ1-1	CASSFSAQVNTEAFF	TGTGCCAGCAGCTTTAGTGCCCAGGTGAACACTGAAGCTTTCTTT
NA	NA	TRBV11-2	TRBJ1-5	CASSRGARSNQPQHF	TGTGCCAGCAGCCGTGGGGCCCGAAGCAATCAGCCCCAGCATTTT
NA	TRBD1	TRBV3-1/TRBV3-2	TRBJ1-2	CASSHARDRGRNYGYTF	TGTGCCAGCAGCCACGCCCGGGACAGGGGGAGGAACTATGGCTACACCTTC
NA	NA	TRBV18	TRBJ1-4	CASSPPGGADEKLFF	TGTGCCAGCTCACCACCGGGGGGAGCGGATGAAAAACTGTTTTTT